Listed below are T cell receptor beta chains from one sample, sequenced in a study of identical twins. TCRdb fed the 5' RACE reads into MiXCR, producing one record per CDR3 protein. Counted here are approximately 680,000 distinct CDR3 sequences, 7.1% occurring once; the ten biggest clones make up 1.6%. This sample also appeared in a second study, on yellow fever vaccine responses in identical twins.

The source material was PBMCs. The receptors originated from a woman aged 18-35 years in good health. CDR3s include the opening cysteine and the closing phenylalanine or tryptophan. A D gene is named only where the DNA matches it firmly. Where a row states a size, it is once, few, many or the class of an expanded clone; other rows omit it.

CDR3 length	V gene	J gene	D gene	clone size	CDR3 protein	CDR3 DNA
15	TRBV5-6	TRBJ2-5	.	few	CASSPGPNPQETQYF	TGTGCCAGCAGCCCGGGGCCGAACCCCCAAGAGACCCAGTACTTC
16	TRBV10-3	TRBJ2-7	TRBD2	.	CAISAGLAGWGYEQYF	TGTGCCATCTCGGCGGGACTAGCGGGGTGGGGCTACGAGCAGTACTTC
14	TRBV7-9	TRBJ2-3	.	.	CASSLGAGYDTQYF	TGTGCCAGCAGCTTGGGCGCGGGGTACGATACGCAGTATTTT
15	TRBV20-1	TRBJ2-5	TRBD2	few	CSARVGLAGTETQYF	TGCAGTGCTAGAGTGGGACTAGCGGGTACGGAGACCCAGTACTTC
14	TRBV12-3/TRBV12-4	TRBJ1-1	.	many	CASSFRGRWTEAFF	TGTGCCAGCAGCTTTAGGGGAAGGTGGACTGAAGCTTTCTTT
16	TRBV5-1	TRBJ2-1	TRBD2	few	CASSLRVAGGHNEQFF	TGCGCCAGCAGCTTGAGGGTAGCGGGAGGCCACAATGAGCAGTTCTTC
14	TRBV7-2	TRBJ2-1	.	many	CASNKGGTGFTQFF	TGTGCCAGCAATAAAGGTGGTACAGGGTTCACCCAGTTCTTC
14	TRBV6-1	TRBJ2-3	.	few	CASSGRDFRDTQYF	TGTGCCAGCAGTGGCCGGGACTTCAGAGATACGCAGTATTTT
16	TRBV5-1	TRBJ2-7	.	many	CASSLAPGARTYEQYF	TGCGCCAGCAGCTTGGCTCCGGGAGCCCGAACCTACGAGCAGTACTTC
15	TRBV29-1	TRBJ2-5	TRBD1	few	CSVDRTGLYSETQYF	TGCAGCGTCGATAGGACAGGTCTTTATTCTGAGACCCAGTACTTC
15	TRBV6-1	TRBJ1-5	TRBD1	few	CASSEATGRVQPQHF	TGTGCCAGCAGTGAGGCGACAGGGAGGGTTCAGCCCCAGCATTTT
16	TRBV10-3	TRBJ2-2	TRBD2	few	CAISPSGGENTGELFF	TGTGCCATCAGTCCTAGCGGGGGGGAGAACACCGGGGAGCTGTTTTTT
19	TRBV28	TRBJ2-1	TRBD2	few	CASSPLGTRLAGSGDEQFF	TGTGCCAGCAGTCCCCTCGGCACAAGACTAGCGGGGTCGGGCGATGAGCAGTTCTTC
16	TRBV12-3/TRBV12-4	TRBJ2-3	.	many	CASSLSRGPAFPTQYF	TGTGCCAGCAGTCTCTCCCGGGGCCCCGCCTTTCCTACGCAGTATTTT
14	TRBV28	TRBJ1-3	.	few	CATNTGRSGNTIYF	TGTGCCACTAATACAGGGCGATCTGGAAACACCATATATTTT
18	TRBV12-3/TRBV12-4	TRBJ2-2	TRBD2	.	CAFSYVAGGPKLTGELFF	TGTGCCTTCAGTTATGTAGCGGGAGGGCCTAAGCTCACCGGGGAGCTGTTTTTT
17	TRBV4-1	TRBJ1-5	.	few	CASSPEEGGVGNQPQHF	TGCGCCAGCAGCCCCGAAGAAGGGGGGGTAGGCAATCAGCCCCAGCATTTT
15	TRBV18	TRBJ2-7	TRBD1	.	CASSHNPGQGAEQYF	TGTGCCAGCTCACATAATCCGGGACAGGGCGCCGAGCAGTACTTC
19	TRBV3-1	TRBJ2-3	TRBD2	few	CASSQVSAGGSGRTDTQYF	TGTGCCAGCAGCCAAGTTTCAGCGGGAGGGTCTGGGCGCACAGATACGCAGTATTTT
18	TRBV24-1	TRBJ2-3	TRBD1	many	CATSDVQGAPMGTDTQYF	TGTGCCACCAGTGATGTGCAGGGGGCCCCTATGGGCACAGATACGCAGTATTTT
10	TRBV10-1	TRBJ1-1	.	many	CAKEPGEAFF	TGCGCCAAGGAACCCGGGGAAGCTTTCTTT
14	TRBV11-3	TRBJ2-7	.	.	CASSSSTGLGEQYF	TGTGCCAGCAGCTCCTCGACAGGCCTGGGGGAGCAGTACTTC
15	TRBV5-1	TRBJ2-3	TRBD2	.	CASQAGGGHTDTQYF	TGCGCCAGCCAGGCCGGGGGGGGGCACACAGATACGCAGTATTTT
17	TRBV6-1	TRBJ2-2	.	.	CASSGLFLRQNTGELFF	TGTGCCAGCAGCGGCCTCTTTTTAAGGCAGAACACCGGGGAGCTGTTTTTT
14	TRBV7-9	TRBJ1-1	.	few	CASSFGLQGTEAFF	TGTGCCAGCAGCTTTGGCCTCCAGGGCACTGAAGCTTTCTTT
13	TRBV7-9	TRBJ1-1	.	few	CASSLVGATEAFF	TGTGCCAGCAGCTTAGTGGGGGCCACTGAAGCTTTCTTT
13	TRBV19	TRBJ2-5	.	many	CASSGPIKETQYF	TGTGCCAGTTCGGGACCTATCAAAGAGACCCAGTACTTC
15	TRBV6-1	TRBJ1-4	TRBD1	.	CASRTWDRGEEKLFF	TGTGCCAGCAGAACGTGGGACAGGGGAGAAGAAAAACTGTTTTTT
14	TRBV18	TRBJ2-7	.	few	CASSDGTGPYEQYF	TGTGCCAGCTCAGACGGAACCGGTCCGTACGAGCAGTACTTC
15	TRBV7-8	TRBJ1-1	.	few	CASSLGPRGQIVAFF	TGTGCCAGCAGCTTAGGTCCGCGGGGCCAAATTGTAGCTTTCTTT
16	TRBV12-3/TRBV12-4	TRBJ2-1	.	.	CASLTPRRGGDNEQFF	TGTGCCAGCCTAACCCCCCGGCGTGGGGGTGATAATGAGCAGTTCTTC
13	TRBV7-9	TRBJ2-1	.	few	CASSYKQGRAEFF	TGTGCCAGCAGCTACAAACAGGGTAGAGCGGAGTTCTTC
13	TRBV25-1	TRBJ1-2	.	.	CASGGSGPDGYTF	TGTGCCAGCGGGGGGTCCGGGCCAGATGGCTACACCTTC
15	TRBV18	TRBJ2-1	TRBD1	few	CASSPQGTGGDEQFF	TGTGCCAGCTCACCACAGGGGACAGGGGGCGATGAGCAGTTCTTC
15	TRBV7-6	TRBJ2-2	.	many	CASSRETFSTGELFF	TGTGCCAGCAGCCGAGAGACATTCTCCACCGGGGAGCTGTTTTTT
14	TRBV10-2	TRBJ2-5	.	few	CASSDLWGQETQYF	TGCGCCAGCAGTGATTTATGGGGGCAAGAGACCCAGTACTTC
13	TRBV10-3	TRBJ2-1	TRBD1	few	CATRDRDYNEQFF	TGTGCCACTCGGGACAGGGATTACAATGAGCAGTTCTTC
13	TRBV11-2	TRBJ1-1	.	few	CASSRTNQGLAFF	TGTGCCAGCAGCAGAACCAATCAGGGGTTGGCTTTCTTT
19	TRBV5-1	TRBJ2-3	TRBD2	few	CASSTTGTSGSPRADTQYF	TGCGCCAGCAGCACCACCGGGACTAGCGGGAGCCCAAGGGCAGATACGCAGTATTTT
12	TRBV20-1	TRBJ2-7	.	few	CSADTGLREQYF	TGCAGTGCTGATACAGGGTTGCGCGAGCAGTACTTC
12	TRBV7-9	TRBJ2-1	.	few	CASSLSGLGQFF	TGTGCCAGCAGCTTATCCGGATTGGGGCAGTTCTTC
15	TRBV9	TRBJ1-2	.	few	CASSPPSALNYGYTF	TGTGCCAGCAGCCCCCCTTCGGCCCTGAACTATGGCTACACCTTC
14	TRBV3-1	TRBJ1-1	.	many	CASSQGQGNTEAFF	TGTGCCAGCAGCCAAGGGCAGGGGAACACTGAAGCTTTCTTT
13	TRBV4-1	TRBJ2-7	.	many	CASSQGGSYEQYF	TGCGCCAGCAGCCAAGGAGGTTCCTACGAGCAGTACTTC
15	TRBV6-1	TRBJ1-2	.	few	CASSESILSRYGYTF	TGTGCCAGCAGTGAGTCGATACTCTCCCGCTATGGCTACACCTTC
16	TRBV5-1	TRBJ2-1	TRBD2	.	CASTPSTGGTYNEQFF	TGCGCCAGCACCCCCTCGACGGGAGGGACGTACAATGAGCAGTTCTTC
20	TRBV10-3	TRBJ2-1	TRBD2	few	CAISDAVRTSGSRPNNEQFF	TGTGCCATCAGTGACGCCGTTAGGACTAGCGGGAGTCGCCCTAACAATGAGCAGTTCTTC
15	TRBV6-2/TRBV6-3	TRBJ2-1	.	few	CATCLGLRASPEQFF	TGTGCCACCTGTTTGGGGTTACGGGCTAGCCCCGAGCAGTTCTTC
15	TRBV5-5	TRBJ1-1	TRBD1	many	CASSLGTGLDTEAFF	TGTGCCAGCAGCTTAGGGACAGGGTTGGACACTGAAGCTTTCTTT
13	TRBV3-1	TRBJ2-2	.	many	CASSQGRTGELFF	TGCGCCAGCAGCCAAGGACGGACCGGGGAGCTGTTTTTT
15	TRBV20-1	TRBJ2-3	TRBD1	many	CSACRAGQGTDTQYF	TGCAGTGCTTGCCGAGCGGGACAGGGGACAGATACGCAGTATTTT
16	TRBV20-1	TRBJ1-1	.	few	CSARGAQPGLDTEAFF	TGCAGTGCTAGAGGGGCCCAACCCGGTCTCGACACTGAAGCTTTCTTT
14	TRBV19	TRBJ2-2	TRBD1	few	CASSIGTGHGELFF	TGTGCCAGTAGTATCGGGACAGGGCACGGGGAGCTGTTTTTT
15	TRBV2	TRBJ2-7	TRBD2	.	CASSEAASGLYEQYF	TGTGCCAGCAGTGAGGCGGCTAGCGGCCTCTACGAGCAGTACTTC
17	TRBV12-3/TRBV12-4	TRBJ2-2	TRBD2	.	CASRGTSGSLDTGELFF	TGTGCCAGCAGGGGGACTAGCGGGAGTTTGGACACCGGGGAGCTGTTTTTT
12	TRBV7-9	TRBJ1-1	.	few	CASAQMNTEAFF	TGTGCCAGCGCTCAGATGAACACTGAAGCTTTCTTT